The sample holds a few counts of the clone carrying this TCR beta chain. The antigen is unknown. Sequencing used immunoSEQ multiplex PCR; TCRdb keeps in-frame clones, though not all of them. Among more than 95,000 clones listed, more than 70% were seen once. This entry comes from a study of cytomegalovirus exposure and HLA in healthy donors. CDR1 and CDR2 from the germline V gene are GTSNPN and SVGIG (reference sequence). This CDR3 has 12 residues. V lost 2 bases and J lost 6; bases outside the gene matches: 3. The study, taken as a whole, reports: Some public TCRs appeared in many individuals, while most sequences were rare. Clusters of TCRs from the first cohort tended to co-occur in the 120 validation repertoires (as a later analysis found). Cytomegalovirus-associated status was assigned to some 180 TCR beta chains.

This rearrangement joins TRBV30 to TRBJ1-1; TRBD1 agrees at 7 bases. The sequence derives from a man younger than 35 in good health and CMV-seronegative. What was sequenced was PBMCs. The CDR3 here is CAWSSQGAEAFF. Written as DNA, the CDR3 is TGTGCCTGGAGTAGCCAGGGGGCTGAAGCTTTCTTT.